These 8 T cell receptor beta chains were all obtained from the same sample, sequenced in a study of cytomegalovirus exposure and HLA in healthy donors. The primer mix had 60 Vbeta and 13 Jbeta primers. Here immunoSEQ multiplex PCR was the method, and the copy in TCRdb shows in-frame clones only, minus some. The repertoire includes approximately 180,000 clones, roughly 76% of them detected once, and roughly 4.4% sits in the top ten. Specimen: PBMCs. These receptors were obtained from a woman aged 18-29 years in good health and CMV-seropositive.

CDR3 residues: CASSSSGGETYGYTF. CDR3 DNA sequence: TGTGCCAGCAGCAGCTCCGGGGGGGAGACCTATGGCTACACCTTC. The rearrangement uses TRBV14 and TRBJ1-2, with a tentative D call TRBD1 (5 bases). In germline, CDR1 is SGHDN, CDR2 FVKESK. The CDR3 has 15 amino acids. V was cut by 5 bases and J by 4 bases, with 17 bases left in between.

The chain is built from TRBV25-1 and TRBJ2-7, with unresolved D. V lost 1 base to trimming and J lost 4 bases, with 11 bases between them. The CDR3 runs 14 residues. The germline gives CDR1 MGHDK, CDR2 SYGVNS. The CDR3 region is CASSESPARYEQYF. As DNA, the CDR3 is TGTGCCAGCAGTGAATCCCCGGCGAGGTACGAGCAGTACTTC.

CDR3 amino acids: CASSLGDSEQFF. DNA of the CDR3: TGTGCCAGCAGCTTAGGGGACAGCGAGCAGTTCTTC. The rearrangement links TRBV7-9 to TRBJ2-1, with 7 bases lining up with TRBD1. V gave up 1 base and J gave up 10 bases; unmatched junction bases: 1. The germline CDR1 and CDR2 sequences are SEHNR and FQNEAQ (reference sequence). This CDR3 contains 12 residues.

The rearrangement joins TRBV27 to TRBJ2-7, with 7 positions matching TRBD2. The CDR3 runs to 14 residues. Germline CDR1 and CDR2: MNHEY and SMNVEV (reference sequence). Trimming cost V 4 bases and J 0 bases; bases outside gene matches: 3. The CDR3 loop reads CASSSSGDSYEQYF. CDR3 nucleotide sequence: TGTGCCAGCAGTTCAAGCGGGGACTCCTACGAGCAGTACTTC.

The CDR3 sequence is CAISGGLTYNEQFF. CDR3 in DNA: TGTGCCATCAGCGGTGGGCTCACCTACAATGAGCAGTTCTTC. The rearrangement uses TRBV10-3 and TRBJ2-1; D remains ambiguous. The CDR3 has 14 amino acids. Trimming cost V 6 bases and J 2 bases, with 11 bases left between them. CDR1 ENHRY and CDR2 SYGVKD come from the germline V gene.

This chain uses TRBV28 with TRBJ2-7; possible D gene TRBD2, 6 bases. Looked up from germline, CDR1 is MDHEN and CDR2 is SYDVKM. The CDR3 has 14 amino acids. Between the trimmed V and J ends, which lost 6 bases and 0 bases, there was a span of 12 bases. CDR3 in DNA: TGTGCCAGCAGGGTCGTGGGGGGCTCCTACGAGCAGTACTTC. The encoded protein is CASRVVGGSYEQYF.

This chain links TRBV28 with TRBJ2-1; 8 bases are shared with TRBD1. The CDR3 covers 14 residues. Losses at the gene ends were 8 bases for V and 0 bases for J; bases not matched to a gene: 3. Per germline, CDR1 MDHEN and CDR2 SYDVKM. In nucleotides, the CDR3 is TGTGCCAGCTCCGACAGGGGCTCCTACAATGAGCAGTTCTTC. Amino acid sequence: CASSDRGSYNEQFF.

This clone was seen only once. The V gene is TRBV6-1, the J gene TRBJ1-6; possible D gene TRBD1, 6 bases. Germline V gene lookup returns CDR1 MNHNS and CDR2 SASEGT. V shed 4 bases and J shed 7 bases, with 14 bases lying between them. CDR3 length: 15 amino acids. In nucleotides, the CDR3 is TGTGCCAGCAGTGGTAACAGGGTTGCGAATTCACCCCTCCACTTT. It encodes CASSGNRVANSPLHF.